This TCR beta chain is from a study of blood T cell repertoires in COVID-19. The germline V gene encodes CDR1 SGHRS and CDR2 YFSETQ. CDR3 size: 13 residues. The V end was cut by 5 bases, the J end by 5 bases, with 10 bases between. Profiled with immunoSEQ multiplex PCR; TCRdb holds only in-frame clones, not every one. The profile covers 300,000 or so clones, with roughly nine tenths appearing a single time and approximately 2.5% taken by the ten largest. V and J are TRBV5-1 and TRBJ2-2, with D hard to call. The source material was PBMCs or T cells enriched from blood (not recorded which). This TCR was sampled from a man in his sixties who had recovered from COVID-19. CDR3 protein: CASRVQETGELFF. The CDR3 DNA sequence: TGCGCCAGCAGAGTTCAGGAAACCGGGGAGCTGTTTTTT.